The 11 T cell receptor beta chains below come from one sample, sequenced in a study of T cells in tumors after PD-1 blockade. TCRdb's copy holds only in-frame clones and misses some; the assay was immunoSEQ multiplex PCR. Of 45,000 to 60,000 clones in the sample, approximately 80% were seen once. The material sequenced was PBMCs, taken before anti-PD-1 therapy. The receptors come from a human donor with advanced basal cell or squamous cell carcinoma (not recorded which).

This chain links TRBV6-5 with TRBJ1-1; no firm D call. CDR1 MNHEY and CDR2 SVGAGI come from the germline V gene. V was shortened by 0 bases and J by 3 bases, with 5 bases between the two germline ends. The CDR3 runs to 13 residues. The CDR3 loop reads CASSYSRYTEAFF. CDR3 sequence (DNA): TGTGCCAGCAGTTACTCGAGATACACTGAAGCTTTCTTT.

The chain recombines TRBV5-6 with TRBJ2-1; TRBD2 matches at 11 bases. The germline gives CDR1 SGHDT, CDR2 YYEEEE. V shed 4 bases, J shed 3 bases, and the junction held 9 bases outside the gene matches. The CDR3 has 17 amino acids. This CDR3 is CASSPRGTSGIYNEQFF. The CDR3 DNA reads TGTGCCAGCAGCCCCCGTGGGACTAGCGGCATCTACAATGAGCAGTTCTTC. Variable domain in full (rest from reference TRBV5-6 and TRBJ2-1): DAGVTQSPTHLIKTRGQQVTLRCSPKSGHDTVSWYQQALGQGPQFIFQYYEEEERQRGNFPDRFSGHQFPNYSSELNVNALLLGDSALYLCASSPRGTSGIYNEQFFGPGTRLTVL.

The J gene is TRBJ1-1, the V gene TRBV14; no clear D gene. V shed 1 base and J shed 4 bases, with 4 bases lying between them. From germline, CDR1 is SGHDN and CDR2 FVKESK. The CDR3 covers 12 residues. The CDR3 loop reads CASSQAGTEAFF. The CDR3 nucleotides are TGTGCCAGCAGCCAAGCGGGCACTGAAGCTTTCTTT.

The rearrangement joins TRBV12-3 or TRBV12-4 to TRBJ2-1; no definite D call. The CDR3 runs to 11 residues. Trimming stripped 2 bases from V and 4 bases from J, with 0 bases between. CDR3 bases: TGTGCCAGCAGTTTATACAATGAGCAGTTCTTC. It codes for CASSLYNEQFF.

This clone has more than one count but fewer than ten. The chain recombines TRBV28 with TRBJ1-1; D uncertain. The length of the CDR3 is 15 residues. Trimming left V 7 bases short and J 0 bases short, with 15 bases between. Per the germline V gene, CDR1 is MDHEN and CDR2 is SYDVKM. CDR3 bases: TGTGCCAGCACCCCAATGGGTACCCTGAACACTGAAGCTTTCTTT. Translation: CASTPMGTLNTEAFF.

By share, this clone counts as large. This sample includes further DNA sequences coding for the same CDR3. This rearrangement joins TRBV27 to TRBJ2-5; perhaps D is TRBD1 or TRBD2 (5 bases each). CDR1 is MNHEY, CDR2 SMNVEV, per germline (reference sequence). The CDR3 sequence is 15 residues long. Trimming cost V 2 bases and J 1 base, with 11 bases left between them. The DNA for the CDR3 is TGTGCCAGCAGTTTAGGGGCTAGCAGCCAAGAGACCCAGTACTTC. Translating it yields CASSLGASSQETQYF.

This chain joins TRBV4-1 and TRBJ2-5; D not resolved. The CDR3 contains 12 residues. V was cut by 2 bases and J by 5 bases, with 6 bases left in between. Germline V CDR1 and CDR2: MGHRA, YSYEKL. The CDR3 loop is CASSQNTETQYF. In nucleotides, the CDR3 is TGCGCCAGCAGCCAAAATACGGAGACCCAGTACTTC.

Written as DNA, the CDR3 is TGTGCCAGTACCCTCCACCCGCGTGGCATCCGTGAAGCTTTCTTT. This translates into CASTLHPRGIREAFF. This chain uses TRBV19 with TRBJ1-1, with D unresolved. This CDR3 comprises 15 residues. The germline gives CDR1 LNHDA, CDR2 SQIVND (reference sequence). The V end lost 7 bases, the J end lost 7 bases, and 22 bases lay between the germline ends. Full variable domain (missing parts from reference TRBV19 and TRBJ1-1): DGGITQSPKYLFRKEGQNVTLSCEQNLNHDAMYWYRQDPGQGLRLIYYSQIVNDFQKGDIAEGYSVSREKKESFPLTVTSAQKNPTAFYLCASTLHPRGIREAFFGQGTRLTVV.

The chain couples TRBV5-5 to TRBJ1-4, with D uncertain. This CDR3 comprises 14 residues. Trimming took 4 bases from V and 7 from J, leaving 14 bases between them. Germline lookup yields CDR1 SGHKS and CDR2 YYEKEE (reference sequence). The CDR3 region is CASSEPTLSEKLFF. The CDR3 coding sequence is TGTGCCAGCAGCGAGCCCACCCTCAGTGAAAAACTGTTTTTT.

The genes are TRBV6-5 and TRBJ2-2; 8 bases are shared with TRBD1. Per the germline V gene, CDR1 is MNHEY and CDR2 is SVGAGI. V lost 6 bases to trimming and J lost 5 bases; unmatched junction nucleotides: 8. CDR3 length: 15 residues. CDR3 protein: CASRPTGGRTGELFF. CDR3 DNA sequence: TGTGCCAGCAGACCCACAGGGGGGAGGACCGGGGAGCTGTTTTTT.

The chain carries TRBV2 and TRBJ2-3; D not resolved. Per the germline V gene, CDR1 is SNHLY and CDR2 is FYNNEI. The CDR3 covers 14 residues. Trimming removed 5 bases from V and 2 bases from J, with 11 bases in between. CDR3 nucleotide sequence: TGTGCCAGCAGTCGCGACACATACACAGATACGCAGTATTTT. It translates to CASSRDTYTDTQYF.